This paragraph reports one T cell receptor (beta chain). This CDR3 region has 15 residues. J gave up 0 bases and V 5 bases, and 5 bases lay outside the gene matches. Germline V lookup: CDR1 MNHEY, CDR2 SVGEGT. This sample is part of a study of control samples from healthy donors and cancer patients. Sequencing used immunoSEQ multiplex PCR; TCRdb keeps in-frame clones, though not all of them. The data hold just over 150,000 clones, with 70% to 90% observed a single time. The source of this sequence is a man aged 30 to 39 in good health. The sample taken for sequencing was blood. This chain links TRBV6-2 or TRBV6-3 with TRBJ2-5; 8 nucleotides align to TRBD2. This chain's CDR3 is CASSPLADNQETQYF. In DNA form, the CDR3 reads TGTGCCAGCAGTCCACTAGCGGACAACCAAGAGACCCAGTACTTC.